One sample yielded the 14 T cell receptor beta chains listed below, sequenced in a study of early T cells in non-severe SARS-CoV-2 infection. TCRdb independently ran MiXCR on the 5' RACE reads; one entry per CDR3 protein. The sample includes tens of thousands of distinct CDR3 sequences, 9.1% seen only once; the top ten take 4% to 5%. Material for sequencing was whole blood. The receptors were sampled from an adult who was a healthcare worker with PCR-confirmed SARS-CoV-2 infection or an uninfected control (not recorded which).

This chain links TRBV7-7 with TRBJ2-7, with a possible D match to TRBD2 (6 bases). Germline CDR1 SSHAT, CDR2 FNYEAQ (reference sequence). Trimming shortened V by 5 bases and J by 3 bases, and 29 bases separated the two germline ends. The CDR3 spans 19 residues. In nucleotides, the CDR3 is TGTGCCAGCAGCACTGGGGGGTCCCAGCTGCGTGACGGGGACTACGAGCAGTACTTC. As protein: CASSTGGSQLRDGDYEQYF.

This clonotype qualifies as medium-sized. The CDR3 DNA follows: TGTGCCTGGAGGACCCGGGGGTCGGGGACTGAAGCTTTCTTT. It codes for CAWRTRGSGTEAFF. The J gene is TRBJ1-1, the V gene TRBV30; tentatively, D is TRBD1 (5 bases). Trimming took off 3 bases at V and 5 bases at J, with 16 bases between the two ends. Germline V gene data show CDR1 as GTSNPN and CDR2 as SVGIG (reference sequence). The CDR3 is made up of 14 amino acids.

There are many counts of this clonotype. This chain uses TRBV5-8 with TRBJ1-1; no clear D. The germline V gene encodes CDR1 SGHTS and CDR2 YDEGEE. Deletions cut 5 bases from V and 4 bases from J, with 12 bases between. The CDR3 covers 13 residues. The CDR3 bases are TGTGCCAGCAGACTCTCCCGGCTCACTGAAGCTTTCTTT. The encoded protein is CASRLSRLTEAFF.

Many counts were recorded for this clonotype. This chain uses TRBV20-1 with TRBJ2-3; 9 bases are shared with TRBD2. V lost 2 bases and J lost 4; bases outside the gene matches: 1. The V gene's germline CDR1 is DFQATT and CDR2 SNEGSKA (reference sequence). The CDR3 loop spans 13 amino acids. The CDR3 region has the DNA TGCAGTGCTAGACTAGCGGGACCAGATACGCAGTATTTT. Translated: CSARLAGPDTQYF.

This clonotype was picked up a small number of times. This chain connects TRBV12-3 or TRBV12-4 to TRBJ1-2, with 9 bases that match TRBD1. This CDR3 has 14 residues. After removal of 3 bases from V and 8 bases from J, the junction contained 7 bases not matched to a gene. The CDR3 DNA sequence: TGTGCCAGCAGTTTTACGGGACAGGGAGGCGGCTACACCTTC. Its translation is CASSFTGQGGGYTF.

There are a few counts of this clonotype. The chain combines TRBV12-3 or TRBV12-4 with TRBJ2-3; D is tentatively TRBD1 or TRBD2 (5 bases each). The CDR3 length is 15 residues. Trimming removed 5 bases from V and 2 bases from J, with 14 bases in between. The CDR3 region has the DNA TGTGCCAGCAGTCCGACCCGGGGCCCCACAGATACGCAGTATTTT. As protein: CASSPTRGPTDTQYF.

At least ten counts were recorded for this clonotype. The chain combines TRBV10-3 with TRBJ2-7; D is unresolved. Germline CDR1 is ENHRY and CDR2 is SYGVKD. The CDR3 loop spans 13 amino acids. V was pared by 3 bases and J by 2 bases, with 8 bases between. This CDR3 is CAISEVHTYEQYF. In DNA, the CDR3 is TGTGCCATCAGTGAAGTCCACACCTACGAGCAGTACTTC.

This clonotype has a count of ten or more. V and J are TRBV10-3 and TRBJ1-2; weak D call: TRBD1 (6 bases). The CDR3 sequence is 14 residues long. Germline V gene lookup returns CDR1 ENHRY and CDR2 SYGVKD. The V end was cut by 2 bases, the J end by 3 bases, with 10 bases between. The CDR3 nucleotides read TGTGCCATCAGTGAGCACGGGGGCGACTATGGCTACACCTTC. This gives the protein CAISEHGGDYGYTF.

The sample holds many counts of this clonotype. The chain couples TRBV7-3 to TRBJ2-3, with D tentatively TRBD2 (6 bases). Germline loops: CDR1 SGHTA, CDR2 FQGTGA. Trimming took 5 bases from V and 10 from J, leaving 10 bases between them. This CDR3 has 11 residues. The CDR3 loop is CASSNGGPQYF. The CDR3 region has the DNA TGTGCCAGCAGCAACGGGGGACCGCAGTATTTT.

At least ten counts were recorded for this clonotype. This rearrangement joins TRBV20-1 to TRBJ2-6; D not resolved. This CDR3 is built from 13 residues. Germline V gene lookup returns CDR1 DFQATT and CDR2 SNEGSKA (reference sequence). The V end was cut by 7 bases, the J end by 2 bases, with 9 bases between. The chain's CDR3 is CSGRLPGANVLTF. CDR3 nucleotide sequence: TGCAGTGGAAGGCTCCCTGGGGCCAACGTCCTGACTTTC.

This clonotype occurred a few times. This chain links TRBV10-3 with TRBJ2-3, with 9 bases fitting TRBD2. The CDR3 is 15 residues long. Trimming cost V 4 bases and J 1 base; bases outside gene matches: 3. Germline V lookup: CDR1 ENHRY, CDR2 SYGVKD. In DNA form, the CDR3 reads TGTGCCATCAGTGTTAGCGGGAGAGGCACAGATACGCAGTATTTT. It encodes CAISVSGRGTDTQYF.

The chain couples TRBV6-2 or TRBV6-3 to TRBJ2-7, with D maybe TRBD2 (5 bases). There are 12 residues in the CDR3. The V end was cut by 3 bases, the J end by 7 bases, with 10 bases between. CDR1 is MNHEY and CDR2 is SVGEGT in the germline V gene. CDR3 bases: TGTGCCAGCAGTTATGGCGGGCGGGAGCAGTACTTC. Translation: CASSYGGREQYF.

There are many counts of this clonotype. The rearrangement links TRBV5-1 to TRBJ1-1; D not certain. The V end lost 1 base, the J end lost 0 bases, and 13 bases lay between the germline ends. CDR3 size: 16 residues. CDR1 and CDR2 (germline): SGHRS, YFSETQ. CDR3 sequence: CASSLYQREMNTEAFF. CDR3 nucleotides: TGCGCCAGCAGCTTGTACCAGAGAGAAATGAACACTGAAGCTTTCTTT.

This clonotype was recorded a few times. This chain uses TRBV7-2 with TRBJ2-3, with 13 bases that match TRBD2. Germline trimming cut 0 bases from V and 15 bases from J; bases unmatched to any gene: 12. The CDR3 contains 16 residues. Germline V gives CDR1 SGHTA, CDR2 FQGNSA. The CDR3 DNA is TGTGCCAGCAGCTTAGCGACCGGACTAGCGGGGGCCCCGGTATATTTT. Translated, it gives CASSLATGLAGAPVYF.